This record looks at one T cell receptor (beta chain) sequence and its context. The antigen remains unidentified. Healthy Caucasian individuals from Russia aged about 6 to 90 were enrolled as donors. This sample is drawn from a study of blood T cells in healthy people across ages. Study-wide results and limits: Higher diversity, along with more naive CD4+ cells, distinguished long-lived donors from aged donors.

It was with a sample-barcoded 5' primer and a J-beta primer mix that a second PCR of about 6 to 11 cycles was run. Researchers report that a template-switch adaptor with 12 random nucleotides tagged each cDNA molecule. Individual samples furnished no less than 2.5 million CDR3-containing paired-end reads apiece. TCRdb independently ran MiXCR on the 5' RACE reads; one entry per CDR3 protein. The sample shows 630,000 or so distinct CDR3 sequences, less than 40% of them seen only once. CDR3 length equals 15 residues. V lost 1 base and J lost 5, with 15 bases in between. The germline V gene encodes CDR1 DFQATT and CDR2 SNEGSKA (reference sequence).

Sequenced material: blood. The rearrangement joins TRBV20-1 to TRBJ2-1, with D possibly matching TRBD2 (6 bases). The sequence was collected from a woman aged 80 or over in good health. The CDR3 region has the DNA TGCAGTGCTAGAGGAGCAGCGGGCAAAAACAATGAGCAGTTCTTC. Residues: CSARGAAGKNNEQFF.